This TCR beta chain was identified in a study of patients and donors after allogeneic stem cell transplantation. Via MiXCR, TCRdb re-called the RT-PCR reads, giving one row per CDR3 protein. The sample consists of roughly 12,000 distinct CDR3 sequences, under 30% of them appearing once. The TCR originated in a human donor who was either an allogeneic HSCT recipient or a stem cell or donor lymphocyte infusion donor (not recorded which). It is not recorded whose cells these are; they may come from a transplant donor. Sequencing was done on a sample of blood, either unsorted or a sorted T cell fraction (not recorded which).

The chain's CDR3 is CASSLIGSGRGTDTQYF. The CDR3 DNA reads TGCGCCAGCAGCTTGATTGGTAGCGGGAGGGGCACAGATACGCAGTATTTT. The rearrangement links TRBV5-1 to TRBJ2-3, with 11 nucleotides matching TRBD2. The J segment lost 1 base and the V segment lost 1 base, leaving 5 bases of the junction unmatched. The CDR3 sequence is 17 residues long. CDR1 is SGHRS, CDR2 YFSETQ, per germline.